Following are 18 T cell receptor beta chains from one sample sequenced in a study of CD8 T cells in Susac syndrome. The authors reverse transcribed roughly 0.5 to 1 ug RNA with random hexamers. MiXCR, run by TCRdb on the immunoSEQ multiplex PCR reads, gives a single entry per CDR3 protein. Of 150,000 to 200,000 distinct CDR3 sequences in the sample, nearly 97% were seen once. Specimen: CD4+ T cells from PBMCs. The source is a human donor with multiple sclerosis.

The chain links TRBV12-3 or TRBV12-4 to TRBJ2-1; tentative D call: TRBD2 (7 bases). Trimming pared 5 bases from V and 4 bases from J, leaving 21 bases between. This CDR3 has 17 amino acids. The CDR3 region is CASSPPGGPLSYNEQFF. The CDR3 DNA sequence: TGTGCCAGCAGTCCCCCGGGGGGCCCGCTTTCTTACAATGAGCAGTTCTTC.

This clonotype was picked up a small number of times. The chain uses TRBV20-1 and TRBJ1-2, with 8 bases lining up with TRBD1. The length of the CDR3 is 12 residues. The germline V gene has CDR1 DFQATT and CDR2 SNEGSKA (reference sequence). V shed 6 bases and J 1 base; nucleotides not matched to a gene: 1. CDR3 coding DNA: TGCAGTGCCAGGGGGCTTAACTATGGCTACACCTTC. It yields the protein CSARGLNYGYTF.

The CDR3 region has the DNA TGTGCCAGCGGTGTGCTACAACAAGAGACCCAGTACTTC. This encodes CASGVLQQETQYF. The chain is built from TRBV7-2 and TRBJ2-5; no clear D. This CDR3 comprises 13 residues. With 8 bases removed from V and 2 bases from J, the gap between germline ends came to 12 bases. CDR1 is SGHTA and CDR2 is FQGNSA in the germline V gene.

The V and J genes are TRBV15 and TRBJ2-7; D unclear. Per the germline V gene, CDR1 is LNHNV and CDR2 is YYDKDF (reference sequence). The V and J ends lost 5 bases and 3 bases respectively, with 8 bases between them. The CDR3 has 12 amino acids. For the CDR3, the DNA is TGTGCCACCAGCGAGACCGGCTACGAGCAGTACTTC. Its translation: CATSETGYEQYF.

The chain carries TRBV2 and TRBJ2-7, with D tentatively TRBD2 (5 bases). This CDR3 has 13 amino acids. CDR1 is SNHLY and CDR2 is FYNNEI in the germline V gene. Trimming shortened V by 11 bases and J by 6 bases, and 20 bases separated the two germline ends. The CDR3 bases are TGTGCCGGAGGAATAATAGAGAAAGGCGAGCAGTACTTC. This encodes CAGGIIEKGEQYF.

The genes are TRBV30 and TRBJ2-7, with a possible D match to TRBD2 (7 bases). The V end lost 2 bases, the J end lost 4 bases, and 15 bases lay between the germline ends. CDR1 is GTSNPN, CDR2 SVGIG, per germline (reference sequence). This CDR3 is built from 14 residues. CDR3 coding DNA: TGTGCCTGGAGTCCCCTGGGAGGGGGGTACGAGCAGTACTTC. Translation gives CAWSPLGGGYEQYF.

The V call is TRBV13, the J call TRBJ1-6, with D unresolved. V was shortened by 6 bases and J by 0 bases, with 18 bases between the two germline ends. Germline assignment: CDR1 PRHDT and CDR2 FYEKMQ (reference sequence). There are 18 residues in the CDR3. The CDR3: CASRRAVRRSSYNSPLHF. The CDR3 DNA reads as TGTGCCAGCAGGCGGGCCGTGAGGAGGAGCTCCTATAATTCACCCCTCCACTTT.

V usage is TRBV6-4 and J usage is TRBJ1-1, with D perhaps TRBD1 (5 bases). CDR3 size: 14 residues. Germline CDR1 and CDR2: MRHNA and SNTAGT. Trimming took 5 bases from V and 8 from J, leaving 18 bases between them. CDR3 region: CASSPGYGAGEAFF. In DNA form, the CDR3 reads TGTGCCAGCAGTCCCGGGTACGGGGCTGGAGAAGCTTTCTTT.

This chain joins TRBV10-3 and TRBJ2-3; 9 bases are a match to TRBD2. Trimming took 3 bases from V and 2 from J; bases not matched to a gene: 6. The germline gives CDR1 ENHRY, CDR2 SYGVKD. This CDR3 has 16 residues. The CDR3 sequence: CAISEIAGASTDTQYF. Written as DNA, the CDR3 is TGTGCCATCAGTGAAATAGCGGGGGCCTCCACAGATACGCAGTATTTT.

The CDR3 DNA sequence: TGTGCCAGCAGCGTAGATCTAGCGACGACAGATACGCAGTATTTT. This translates into CASSVDLATTDTQYF. This chain links TRBV9 with TRBJ2-3; a possible D gene is TRBD2 (6 bases). The length of the CDR3 is 15 residues. CDR1 SGDLS and CDR2 YYNGEE come from the germline V gene. With 0 bases removed from V and 3 bases from J, the gap between germline ends came to 11 bases.

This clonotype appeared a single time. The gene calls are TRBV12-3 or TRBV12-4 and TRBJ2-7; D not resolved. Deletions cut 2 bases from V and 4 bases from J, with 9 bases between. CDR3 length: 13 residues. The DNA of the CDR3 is TGTGCCAGCAGTTTAACCACTCCGTACGAGCAGTACTTC. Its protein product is CASSLTTPYEQYF.

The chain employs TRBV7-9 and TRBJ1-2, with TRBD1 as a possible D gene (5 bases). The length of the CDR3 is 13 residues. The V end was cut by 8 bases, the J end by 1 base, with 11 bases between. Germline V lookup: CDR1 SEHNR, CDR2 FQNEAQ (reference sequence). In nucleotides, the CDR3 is TGTGCCAGCGCGCCAGGGCTTAACTATGGCTACACCTTC. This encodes CASAPGLNYGYTF. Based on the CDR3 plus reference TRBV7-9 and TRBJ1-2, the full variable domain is DTGVSQNPRHKITKRGQNVTFRCDPISEHNRLYWYRQTLGQGPEFLTYFQNEAQLEKSRLLSDRFSAERPKGSFSTLEIQRTEQGDSAMYLCASAPGLNYGYTFGSGTRLTVV.

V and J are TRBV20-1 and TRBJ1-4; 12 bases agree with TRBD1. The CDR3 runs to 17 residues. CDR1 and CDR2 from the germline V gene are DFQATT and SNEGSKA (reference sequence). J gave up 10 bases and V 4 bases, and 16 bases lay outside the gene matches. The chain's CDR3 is CSATGTGGARDIGKLFF. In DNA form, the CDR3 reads TGCAGTGCTACCGGGACAGGGGGCGCAAGGGATATTGGAAAACTGTTTTTT.

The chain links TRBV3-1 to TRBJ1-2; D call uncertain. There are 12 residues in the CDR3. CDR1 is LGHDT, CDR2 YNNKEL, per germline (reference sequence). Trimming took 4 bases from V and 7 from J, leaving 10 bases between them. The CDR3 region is CASSLTKRGYTF. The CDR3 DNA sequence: TGTGCCAGCAGCCTAACAAAGCGTGGCTACACCTTC.

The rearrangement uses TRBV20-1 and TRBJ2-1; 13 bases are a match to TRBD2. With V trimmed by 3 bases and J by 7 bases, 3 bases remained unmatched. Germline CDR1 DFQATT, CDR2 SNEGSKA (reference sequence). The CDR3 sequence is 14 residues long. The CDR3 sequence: CSARVTSGGNEQFF. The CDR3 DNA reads TGCAGTGCTAGGGTGACTAGCGGGGGGAATGAGCAGTTCTTC.

CDR3: CASSLAVSNEQFF. CDR3 DNA sequence: TGTGCCAGCAGCCTAGCGGTAAGCAATGAGCAGTTCTTC. This rearrangement joins TRBV12-3 or TRBV12-4 to TRBJ2-1, with 7 bases that match TRBD2. V lost 6 bases, J lost 6 bases, and 5 bases stayed unmatched. CDR3 length: 13 residues.

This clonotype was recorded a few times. CDR3 in DNA: TGCGCCAGCAGCAGGGACAGGGGTAATTCACCCCTCCACTTT. Its translation is CASSRDRGNSPLHF. The chain joins TRBV4-1 to TRBJ1-6; 10 bases align to TRBD1. This CDR3 has 14 amino acids. The germline V gene encodes CDR1 MGHRA and CDR2 YSYEKL. V shed 5 bases, J shed 6 bases, and the junction held 1 base outside the gene matches.

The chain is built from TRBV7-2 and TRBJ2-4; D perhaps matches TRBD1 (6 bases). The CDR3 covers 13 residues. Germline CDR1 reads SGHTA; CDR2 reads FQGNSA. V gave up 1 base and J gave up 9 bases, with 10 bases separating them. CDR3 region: CASSLGLGAIQYF. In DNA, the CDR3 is TGTGCCAGCAGCTTAGGGCTGGGGGCCATTCAGTACTTC.